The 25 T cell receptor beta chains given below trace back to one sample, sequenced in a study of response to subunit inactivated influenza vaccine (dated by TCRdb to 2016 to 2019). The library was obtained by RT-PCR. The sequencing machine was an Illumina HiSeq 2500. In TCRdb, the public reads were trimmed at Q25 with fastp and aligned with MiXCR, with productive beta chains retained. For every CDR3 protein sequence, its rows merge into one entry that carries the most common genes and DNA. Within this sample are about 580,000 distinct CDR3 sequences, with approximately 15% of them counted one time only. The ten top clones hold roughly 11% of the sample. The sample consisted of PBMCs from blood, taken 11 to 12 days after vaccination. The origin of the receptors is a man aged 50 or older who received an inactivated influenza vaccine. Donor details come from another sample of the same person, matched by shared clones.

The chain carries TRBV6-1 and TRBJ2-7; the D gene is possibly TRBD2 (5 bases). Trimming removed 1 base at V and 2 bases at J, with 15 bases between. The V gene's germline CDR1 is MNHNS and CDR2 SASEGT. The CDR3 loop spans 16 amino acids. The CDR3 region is CASSEGRSGQTYEQYF. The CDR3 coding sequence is TGTGCCAGCAGTGAAGGACGAAGCGGCCAGACCTACGAGCAGTACTTC.

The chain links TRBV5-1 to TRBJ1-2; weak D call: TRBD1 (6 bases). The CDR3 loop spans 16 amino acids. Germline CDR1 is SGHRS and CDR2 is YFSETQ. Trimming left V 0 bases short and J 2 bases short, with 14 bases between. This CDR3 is CASSLAPSTGNYGYTF. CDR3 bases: TGCGCCAGCAGCTTGGCCCCCTCAACAGGGAACTATGGCTACACCTTC. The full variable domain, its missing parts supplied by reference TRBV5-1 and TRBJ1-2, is KAGVTQTPRYLIKTRGQQVTLSCSPISGHRSVSWYQQTPGQGLQFLFEYFSETQRNKGNFPGRFSGRQFSNSRSEMNVSTLELGDSALYLCASSLAPSTGNYGYTFGSGTRLTVV.

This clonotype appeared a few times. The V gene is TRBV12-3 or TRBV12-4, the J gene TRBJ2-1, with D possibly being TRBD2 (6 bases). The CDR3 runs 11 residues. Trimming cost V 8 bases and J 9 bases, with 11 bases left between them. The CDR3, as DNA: TGTGCCAGCGTGGTCGGGAGTGAGCAGTTCTTC. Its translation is CASVVGSEQFF.

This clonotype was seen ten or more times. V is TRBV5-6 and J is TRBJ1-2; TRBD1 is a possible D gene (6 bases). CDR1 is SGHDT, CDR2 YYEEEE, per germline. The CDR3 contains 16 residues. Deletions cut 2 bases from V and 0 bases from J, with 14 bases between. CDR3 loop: CASSLVRGDTNYGYTF. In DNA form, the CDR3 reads TGTGCCAGCAGCTTAGTCCGGGGGGACACTAACTATGGCTACACCTTC.

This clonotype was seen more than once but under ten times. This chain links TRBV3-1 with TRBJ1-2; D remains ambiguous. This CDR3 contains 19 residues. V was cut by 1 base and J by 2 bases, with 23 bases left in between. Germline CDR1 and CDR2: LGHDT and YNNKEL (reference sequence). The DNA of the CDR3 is TGTGCCAGCAGCCAAGTTCCGAAAACAAGACCGGGAGAAAACTATGGCTACACCTTC. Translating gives CASSQVPKTRPGENYGYTF. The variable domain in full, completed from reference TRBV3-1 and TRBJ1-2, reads DTAVSQTPKYLVTQMGNDKSIKCEQNLGHDTMYWYKQDSKKFLKIMFSYNNKELIINETVPNRFSPKSPDKAHLNLHINSLELGDSAVYFCASSQVPKTRPGENYGYTFGSGTRLTVV.

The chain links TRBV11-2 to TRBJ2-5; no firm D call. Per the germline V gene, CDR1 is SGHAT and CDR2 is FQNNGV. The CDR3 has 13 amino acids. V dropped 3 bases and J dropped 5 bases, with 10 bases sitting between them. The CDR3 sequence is CASSLALTETQYF. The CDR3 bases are TGTGCCAGCAGCTTGGCCTTAACGGAGACCCAGTACTTC. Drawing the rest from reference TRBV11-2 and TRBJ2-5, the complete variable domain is EAGVAQSPRYKIIEKRQSVAFWCNPISGHATLYWYQQILGQGPKLLIQFQNNGVVDDSQLPKDRFSAERLKGVDSTLKIQPAKLEDSAVYLCASSLALTETQYFGPGTRLLVL.

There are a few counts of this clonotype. CDR3 coding DNA: TGTGCCAGCAGTTTTGCAGTCCCTTCCTACGAGCAGTACTTC. Protein: CASSFAVPSYEQYF. V gene TRBV27 combines with J gene TRBJ2-7; D unresolved. The ends were cut back, 3 bases at V and 1 base at J, with 10 bases in the middle. This CDR3 is 14 amino acids long. Looked up from germline, CDR1 is MNHEY and CDR2 is SMNVEV (reference sequence).

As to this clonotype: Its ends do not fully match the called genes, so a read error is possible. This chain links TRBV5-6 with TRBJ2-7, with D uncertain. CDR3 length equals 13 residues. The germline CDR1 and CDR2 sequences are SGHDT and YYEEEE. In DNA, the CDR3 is TGTGCCAGCAGCCCCCGGGCCTCCTGCGAGCAGTACTTC. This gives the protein CASSPRASCEQYF.

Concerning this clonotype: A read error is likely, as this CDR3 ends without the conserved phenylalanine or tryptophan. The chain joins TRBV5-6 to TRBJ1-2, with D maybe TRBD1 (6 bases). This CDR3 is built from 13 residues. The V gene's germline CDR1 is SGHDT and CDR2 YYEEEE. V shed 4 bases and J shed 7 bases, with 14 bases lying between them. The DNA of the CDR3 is TGTGCCAGCAGCCCAACAGGGACCGGTGGCTACACCCTC. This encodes CASSPTGTGGYTL.

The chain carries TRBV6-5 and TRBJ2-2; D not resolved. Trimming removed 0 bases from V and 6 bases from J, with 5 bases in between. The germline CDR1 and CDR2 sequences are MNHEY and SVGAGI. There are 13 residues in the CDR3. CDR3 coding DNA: TGTGCCAGCAGTTACTCCCATCCCGGGGAGCTGTTTTTT. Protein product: CASSYSHPGELFF.

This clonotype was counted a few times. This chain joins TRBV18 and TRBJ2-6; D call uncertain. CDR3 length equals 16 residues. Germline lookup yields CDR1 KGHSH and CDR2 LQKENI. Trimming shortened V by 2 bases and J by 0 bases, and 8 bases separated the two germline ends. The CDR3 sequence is CASSPSRTSGANVLTF. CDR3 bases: TGTGCCAGCTCACCAAGCCGAACCTCTGGGGCCAACGTCCTGACTTTC. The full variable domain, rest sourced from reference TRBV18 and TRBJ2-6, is NAGVMQNPRHLVRRRGQEARLRCSPMKGHSHVYWYRQLPEEGLKFMVYLQKENIIDESGMPKERFSAEFPKEGPSILRIQQVVRGDSAAYFCASSPSRTSGANVLTFGAGSRLTVL.

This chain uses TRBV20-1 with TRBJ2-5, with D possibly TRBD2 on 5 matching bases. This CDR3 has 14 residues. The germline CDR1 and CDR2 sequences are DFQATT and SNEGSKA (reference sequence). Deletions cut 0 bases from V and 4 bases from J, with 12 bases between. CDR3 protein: CSARDPRASETQYF. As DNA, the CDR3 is TGCAGTGCTAGAGATCCGAGGGCTTCAGAGACCCAGTACTTC.

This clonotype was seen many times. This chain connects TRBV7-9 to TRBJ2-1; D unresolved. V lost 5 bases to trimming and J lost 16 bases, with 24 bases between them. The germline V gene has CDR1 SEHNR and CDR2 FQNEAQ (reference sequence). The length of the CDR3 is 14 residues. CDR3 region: CASSPLKGYLGPFF. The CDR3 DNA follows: TGTGCCAGCAGCCCGTTGAAAGGGTATCTGGGCCCTTTCTTC.

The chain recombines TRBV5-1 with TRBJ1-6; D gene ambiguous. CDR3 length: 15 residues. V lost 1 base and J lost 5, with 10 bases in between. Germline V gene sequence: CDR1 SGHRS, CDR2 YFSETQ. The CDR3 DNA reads TGCGCCAGCAGCTTGCTTACAGCAGATAATTCACCCCTCCACTTT. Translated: CASSLLTADNSPLHF.

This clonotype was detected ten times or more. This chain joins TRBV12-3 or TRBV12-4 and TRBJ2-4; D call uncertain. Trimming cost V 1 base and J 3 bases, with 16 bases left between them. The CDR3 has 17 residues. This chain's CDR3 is CASSLDSRPLGKNIQYF. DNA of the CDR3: TGTGCCAGCAGTTTAGACTCACGGCCCCTAGGCAAAAACATTCAGTACTTC.

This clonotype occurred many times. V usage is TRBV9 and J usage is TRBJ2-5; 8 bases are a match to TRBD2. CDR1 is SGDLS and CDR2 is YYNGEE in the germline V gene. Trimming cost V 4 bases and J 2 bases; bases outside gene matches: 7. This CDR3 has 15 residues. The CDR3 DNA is TGTGCCAGCAGCTTATCGGGACTAGTTCAAGAGACCCAGTACTTC. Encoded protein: CASSLSGLVQETQYF.

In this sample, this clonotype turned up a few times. The CDR3 DNA follows: TGTGCCACCAGCAGACAGGGGAGCAATCAGCCCCAGCATTTT. As protein: CATSRQGSNQPQHF. The chain employs TRBV15 and TRBJ1-5; TRBD1 might be the D (6 bases). CDR3 length equals 14 residues. Germline CDR1 and CDR2: LNHNV and YYDKDF (reference sequence). V dropped 2 bases and J dropped 1 base, with 6 bases sitting between them.

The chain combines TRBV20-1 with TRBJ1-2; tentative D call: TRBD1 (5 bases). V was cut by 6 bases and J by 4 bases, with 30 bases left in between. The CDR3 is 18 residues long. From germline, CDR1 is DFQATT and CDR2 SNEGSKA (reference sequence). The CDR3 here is CSAALNQRDRRQAYGYTF. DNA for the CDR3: TGCAGTGCCGCCCTTAATCAAAGAGACAGACGACAAGCCTATGGCTACACCTTC.

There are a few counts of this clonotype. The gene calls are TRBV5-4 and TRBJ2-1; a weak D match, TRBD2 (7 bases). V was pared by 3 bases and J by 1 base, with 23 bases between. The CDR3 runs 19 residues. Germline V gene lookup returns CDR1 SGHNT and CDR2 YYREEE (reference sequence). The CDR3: CASSWDWEGGQMSYNEQFF. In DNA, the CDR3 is TGTGCCAGCAGCTGGGATTGGGAGGGGGGCCAAATGTCCTACAATGAGCAGTTCTTC.

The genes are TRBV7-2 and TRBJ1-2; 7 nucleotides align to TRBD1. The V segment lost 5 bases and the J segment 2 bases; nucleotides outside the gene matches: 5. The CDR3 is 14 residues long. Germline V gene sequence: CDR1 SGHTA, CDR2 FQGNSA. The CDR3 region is CASSTETGNYGYTF. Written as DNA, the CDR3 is TGTGCCAGCAGCACCGAGACAGGGAACTATGGCTACACCTTC.

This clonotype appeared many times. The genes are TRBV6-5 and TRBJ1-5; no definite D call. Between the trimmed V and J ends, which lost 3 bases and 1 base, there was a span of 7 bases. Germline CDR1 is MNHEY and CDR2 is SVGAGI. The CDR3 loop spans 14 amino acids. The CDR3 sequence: CASSYRRSNQPQHF. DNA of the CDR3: TGTGCCAGCAGTTATCGCAGGAGCAATCAGCCCCAGCATTTT.

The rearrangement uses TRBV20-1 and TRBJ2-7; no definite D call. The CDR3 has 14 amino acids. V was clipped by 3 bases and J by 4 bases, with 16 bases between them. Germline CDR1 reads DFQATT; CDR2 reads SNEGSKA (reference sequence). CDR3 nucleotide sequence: TGCAGTGCTAGTGGGCTAGGGTACAAGTACGAGCAGTACTTC. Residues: CSASGLGYKYEQYF.

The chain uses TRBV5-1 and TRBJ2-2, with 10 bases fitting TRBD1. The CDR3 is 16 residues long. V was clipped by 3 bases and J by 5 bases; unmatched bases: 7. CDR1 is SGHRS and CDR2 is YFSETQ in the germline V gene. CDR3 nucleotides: TGCGCCAGCAGCTACTCCGGGACAGGGGTAACCGGGGAGCTGTTTTTT. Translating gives CASSYSGTGVTGELFF.

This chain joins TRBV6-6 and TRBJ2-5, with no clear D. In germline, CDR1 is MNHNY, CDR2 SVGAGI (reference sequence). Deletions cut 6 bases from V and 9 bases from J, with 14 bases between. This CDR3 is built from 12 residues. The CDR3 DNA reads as TGTGCCAGCAGAGGGCCGCAAGGGTCCCAGTACTTC. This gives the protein CASRGPQGSQYF.

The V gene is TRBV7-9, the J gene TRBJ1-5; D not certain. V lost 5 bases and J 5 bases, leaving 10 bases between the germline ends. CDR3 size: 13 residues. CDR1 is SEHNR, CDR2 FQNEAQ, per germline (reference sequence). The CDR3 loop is CASSNRRDQPQHF. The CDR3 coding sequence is TGTGCCAGCAGCAATAGGAGGGATCAGCCCCAGCATTTT.